These T cell receptor beta chains were read from a single sample in a study of Ad26.COV2.S vaccination and SARS-CoV-2 variants. Sequencing was performed with immunoSEQ multiplex PCR; in TCRdb, only in-frame clones are kept and a portion is missing. The sample has about 350,000 clones, about 90% seen once. Material: peripheral blood, obtained after recovery from COVID-19. These receptors were collected from a human donor who had recovered from COVID-19. CDR3s include the opening cysteine and the closing phenylalanine or tryptophan. The D gene is left open where the match is weak. Clone size is stated in some rows and not others, as once, few, many or a class when expanded.

TRBV12-3/TRBV12-4	TRBJ2-7	.	.	TGTGCCAGCAGTGGCCGGGGCTGGCAGTACTTC	CASSGRGWQYF
TRBV25-1	TRBJ1-4	.	.	TGTGCCAGCAGTGAATATATAAGCGGGAGTTATCTGTTTTTT	CASSEYISGSYLFF
TRBV4-2	TRBJ2-4	.	TRBD1	TGTGCCAGCAGCCCCGACAGGGTCAAAAACATTCAGTACTTC	CASSPDRVKNIQYF
TRBV19	TRBJ1-2	.	.	TGTGCCAGTAGTATGGGGACTGAAGCTAACTATGGCTACACCTTC	CASSMGTEANYGYTF
TRBV19	TRBJ2-7	.	.	TGTGCCAGTAGTAACCTCCCGGGGCCGACTCCTTACGAGCAGTACTTC	CASSNLPGPTPYEQYF
TRBV7-9	TRBJ2-3	once	TRBD2	TGTGCCAGCAGCGGAGGGACTAGCCGTAGCACCAGGGATACGCAGTATTTT	CASSGGTSRSTRDTQYF
TRBV25-1	TRBJ1-3	.	.	TGTGCCAGCAGTGCATTACGCACCATATATTTT	CASSALRTIYF
TRBV6-4	TRBJ2-2	.	.	TGTGCCAGCAGCAGACAGCCGAACACCGGGGAGCTGTTTTTT	CASSRQPNTGELFF
TRBV7-2	TRBJ2-1	.	TRBD2	TGTGCCAGCAGCGCGGGACTAGCCTACAATGAGCAGTTCTTC	CASSAGLAYNEQFF
TRBV28	TRBJ1-1	.	.	TGTGCCAGCAGGCCGGGACACCTTGAAGCTTTCTTT	CASRPGHLEAFF
TRBV12-5	TRBJ2-7	.	.	TGTGCTAGTGGGGGGGTCTCCTACGAGCAGTACTTC	CASGGVSYEQYF
TRBV24-1	TRBJ2-5	.	.	TGTGCCACCAGTGATTCCAGTACGGAGACCCAGTACTTC	CATSDSSTETQYF
TRBV5-1	TRBJ2-7	.	.	TGCGCCAGCAGCCCACCGGAAACCTCCTACGAGCAGTACTTC	CASSPPETSYEQYF
TRBV27	TRBJ1-3	.	TRBD1	TGTGCCAGCAGACAGGGGGCAAGGGGAAACACCATATATTTT	CASRQGARGNTIYF
TRBV19	TRBJ2-7	.	TRBD2	TGTGCCAGTAGTTCCGAAGGACTAGCGGGGGGCTACGAGCAGTACTTC	CASSSEGLAGGYEQYF
TRBV7-9	TRBJ1-2	.	.	TGTGCCAGCAGCTCCAGTCTCTATGGCTACACCTTC	CASSSSLYGYTF
TRBV10-3	TRBJ2-3	.	.	TGTGCCATCAGGAGCAGGGTATACACAGATACGCAGTATTTT	CAIRSRVYTDTQYF
TRBV27	TRBJ2-7	.	.	TGTGCCAGCAGTTTATGGTTGGGCAGGCCCTACGAGCAGTACTTC	CASSLWLGRPYEQYF
TRBV6-6	TRBJ2-7	.	TRBD2	TGTGCCAGCAGTTTCACCGGGACTAGAGGCGAGCAGTACTTC	CASSFTGTRGEQYF
TRBV4-2	TRBJ2-5	.	TRBD1	TGTGCCAGCAGCTCCCGTCTACAGGGGGCGCGTGTAGAGACCCAGTACTTC	CASSSRLQGARVETQYF
TRBV19	TRBJ1-5	.	.	TGTGCCAGTAGTATTCGAGGGATCGGTCAGCCCCAGCATTTT	CASSIRGIGQPQHF
TRBV6-6	TRBJ2-7	.	.	TGTGCCAGCAGACCCAGGGTGACAGTTTCCTACGAGCAGTACTTC	CASRPRVTVSYEQYF
TRBV5-8	TRBJ1-1	.	.	TGTGCCAGCAGCTTGTCGGCGAACACTGAAGCTTTCTTT	CASSLSANTEAFF
TRBV4-1	TRBJ2-1	.	.	TGCGCCAGCAGCCAAGATGGGTGGAGGGGGCGATACAATGAGCAGTTCTTC	CASSQDGWRGRYNEQFF
TRBV5-4	TRBJ1-2	.	TRBD1	TGTGCCAGCAGCGGACAGGGTTATGGCTACACCTTC	CASSGQGYGYTF
TRBV5-6	TRBJ1-5	.	.	TGTGCCAGCAGCTTGATCAAGGGCAATCAGCCCCAGCATTTT	CASSLIKGNQPQHF
TRBV4-3	TRBJ2-2	.	.	TGCGCCAGCAGCCGAACTTTCAGTGTCACCGGGGAGCTGTTTTTT	CASSRTFSVTGELFF
TRBV11-2	TRBJ1-2	.	.	TGTGCCAGCAGCCTCGACGGGGCCTTGGGTGGCTACACCTTC	CASSLDGALGGYTF
TRBV6-5	TRBJ2-3	once	.	TGTGCCAGCTTATTTTTTGATACGCAGTATTTT	CASLFFDTQYF
TRBV9	TRBJ1-1	.	TRBD1	TGTGCCAGCAGCGTTGGGCAGGGGGGCACTGAAGCTTTCTTT	CASSVGQGGTEAFF
TRBV5-6	TRBJ1-5	.	TRBD1	TGTGCCAGCAGCTCCGGGACAGGGGGTCAGCCCCAGCATTTT	CASSSGTGGQPQHF
TRBV19	TRBJ2-2	.	.	TGTGCCAGCGCCTTACCACTAGCTAAGTACACCGGGGAGCTGTTTTTT	CASALPLAKYTGELFF
TRBV13	TRBJ2-5	.	.	TGTGCCAGCAACAATGCGATGGACGGGCTGCGGGGGACCCAGTACTTC	CASNNAMDGLRGTQYF
TRBV9	TRBJ1-6	.	.	TGTGCCAGCAGCGTAGCCAGTAATAATTCACCCCTCCACTTT	CASSVASNNSPLHF
TRBV3-1/TRBV3-2	TRBJ1-1	.	.	TGTGCCAGCAGCCAAGATAGGACGGGAAGGGATGTATCTGAAGCTTTCTTT	CASSQDRTGRDVSEAFF
TRBV5-4	TRBJ1-2	.	.	TGTGCCAGCAGCTCAAGAGACAGGTCCTATGGCTACACCTTC	CASSSRDRSYGYTF
TRBV7-2	TRBJ1-5	.	.	TGTGCCAGCAGCTTAGAGGTATATCAGCCCCAGCATTTT	CASSLEVYQPQHF
TRBV10-3	TRBJ2-1	.	TRBD2	TGTGCCATCAGTGAGTCGGGAAGCGGGGGTGCGGTTGAGCAGTTCTTC	CAISESGSGGAVEQFF
TRBV6-5	TRBJ2-3	.	.	TGTGCCAGCAGGAGGGCCAAGGGCACAGATACGCAGTATTTT	CASRRAKGTDTQYF
TRBV7-8	TRBJ2-3	.	TRBD1	TGTGCCAGCAGCCCGGGACAGGGGCTCACAGATACGCAGTATTTT	CASSPGQGLTDTQYF
TRBV18	TRBJ2-5	.	TRBD1	TGTGCCAGCTCAACCTTGAGACAGGGGTACCAAGAGACCCAGTACTTC	CASSTLRQGYQETQYF
TRBV5-4	TRBJ1-1	once	.	TGTGCCAGCAGCTTGCAGGGTGGGACTGAAGCTTTCTTT	CASSLQGGTEAFF